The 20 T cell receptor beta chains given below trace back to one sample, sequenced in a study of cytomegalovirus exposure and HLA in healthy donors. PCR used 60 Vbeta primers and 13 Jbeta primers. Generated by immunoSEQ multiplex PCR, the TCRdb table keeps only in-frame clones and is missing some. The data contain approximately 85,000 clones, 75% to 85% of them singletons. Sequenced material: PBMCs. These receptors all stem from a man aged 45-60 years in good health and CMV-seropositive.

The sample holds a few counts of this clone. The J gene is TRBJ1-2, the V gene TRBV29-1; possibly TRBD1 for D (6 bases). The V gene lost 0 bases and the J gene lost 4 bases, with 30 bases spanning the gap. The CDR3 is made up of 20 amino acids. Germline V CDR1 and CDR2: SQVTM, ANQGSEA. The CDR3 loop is CSVEDLGDVNRDTLTYGYTF. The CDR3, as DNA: TGCAGCGTTGAAGATCTTGGCGACGTCAACCGGGACACCCTTACCTATGGCTACACCTTC.

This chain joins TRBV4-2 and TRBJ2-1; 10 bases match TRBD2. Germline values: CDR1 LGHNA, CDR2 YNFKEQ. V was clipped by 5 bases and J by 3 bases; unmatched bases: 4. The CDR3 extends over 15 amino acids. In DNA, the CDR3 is TGTGCCAGCAGCGCCCTAGCGGGAGACTACAATGAGCAGTTCTTC. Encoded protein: CASSALAGDYNEQFF.

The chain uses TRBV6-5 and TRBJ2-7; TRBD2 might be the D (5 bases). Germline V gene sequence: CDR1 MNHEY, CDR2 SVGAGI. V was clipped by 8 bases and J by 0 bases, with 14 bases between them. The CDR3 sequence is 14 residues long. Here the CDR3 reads CASYRSGRSYEQYF. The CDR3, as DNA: TGTGCCAGCTACAGAAGCGGACGCTCCTACGAGCAGTACTTC.

CDR3 amino acids: CASSFKFYLTEQGHYNEQFF. The CDR3 DNA reads TGTGCCAGCAGCTTTAAATTTTACCTCACGGAGCAGGGGCACTACAATGAGCAGTTCTTC. The V and J genes are TRBV7-3 and TRBJ2-1; TRBD1 might be the D (6 bases). Germline values: CDR1 SGHTA, CDR2 FQGTGA. V gave up 3 bases and J gave up 3 bases, with 27 bases separating them. The CDR3 loop spans 20 amino acids.

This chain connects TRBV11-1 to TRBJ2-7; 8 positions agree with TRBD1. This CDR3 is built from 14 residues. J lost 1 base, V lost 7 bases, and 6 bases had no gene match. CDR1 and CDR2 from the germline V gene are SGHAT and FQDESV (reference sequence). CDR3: CASTRDRFSYEQYF. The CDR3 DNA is TGTGCCAGCACCCGGGACAGGTTTTCCTACGAGCAGTACTTC.

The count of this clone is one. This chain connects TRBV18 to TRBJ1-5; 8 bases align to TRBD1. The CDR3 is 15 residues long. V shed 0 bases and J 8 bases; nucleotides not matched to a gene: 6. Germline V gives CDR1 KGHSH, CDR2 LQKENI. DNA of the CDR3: TGTGCCAGCTCACCACCGGACAGGGTTGATAAGCCCCAGCATTTT. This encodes CASSPPDRVDKPQHF.

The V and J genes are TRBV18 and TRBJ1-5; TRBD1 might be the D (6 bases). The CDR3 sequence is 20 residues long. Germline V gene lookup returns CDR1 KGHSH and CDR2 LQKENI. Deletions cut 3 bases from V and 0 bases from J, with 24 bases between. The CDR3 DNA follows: TGTGCCAGCTCACCGGCGGGTAACGGTGGGGGCTGGGGTAGCAATCAGCCCCAGCATTTT. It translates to CASSPAGNGGGWGSNQPQHF.

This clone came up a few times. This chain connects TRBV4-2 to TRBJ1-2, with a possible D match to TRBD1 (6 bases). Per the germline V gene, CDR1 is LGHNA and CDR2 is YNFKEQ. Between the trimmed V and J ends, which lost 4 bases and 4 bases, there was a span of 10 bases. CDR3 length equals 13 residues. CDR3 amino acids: CASSLGDIYGYTF. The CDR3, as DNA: TGTGCCAGCAGCCTAGGGGACATCTATGGCTACACCTTC.

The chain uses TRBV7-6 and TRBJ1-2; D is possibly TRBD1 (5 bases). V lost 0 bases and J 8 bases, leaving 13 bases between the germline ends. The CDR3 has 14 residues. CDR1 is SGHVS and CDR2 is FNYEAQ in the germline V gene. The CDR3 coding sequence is TGTGCCAGCAGCTTAGCTGGGCAGGGAAAGGGCTACACCTTC. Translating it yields CASSLAGQGKGYTF.

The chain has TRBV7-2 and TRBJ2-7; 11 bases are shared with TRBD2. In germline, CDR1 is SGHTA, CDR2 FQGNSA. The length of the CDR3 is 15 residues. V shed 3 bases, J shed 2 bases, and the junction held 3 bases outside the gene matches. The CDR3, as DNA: TGTGCCAGCAGCTTGGGACTAGCGGTAGCCTACGAGCAGTACTTC. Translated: CASSLGLAVAYEQYF.

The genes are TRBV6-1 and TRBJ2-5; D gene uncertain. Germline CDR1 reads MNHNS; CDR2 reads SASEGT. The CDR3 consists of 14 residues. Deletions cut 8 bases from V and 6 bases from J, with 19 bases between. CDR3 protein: CASERMATPQTQYF. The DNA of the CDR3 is TGTGCCAGCGAGAGGATGGCAACTCCCCAGACCCAGTACTTC.

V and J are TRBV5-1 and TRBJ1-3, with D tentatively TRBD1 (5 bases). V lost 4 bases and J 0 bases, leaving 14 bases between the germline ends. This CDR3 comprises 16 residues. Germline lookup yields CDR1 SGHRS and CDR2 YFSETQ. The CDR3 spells CASSPMGPRSGNTIYF. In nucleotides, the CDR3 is TGCGCCAGCAGCCCGATGGGGCCCCGCTCTGGAAACACCATATATTTT. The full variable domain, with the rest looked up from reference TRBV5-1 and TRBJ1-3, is KAGVTQTPRYLIKTRGQQVTLSCSPISGHRSVSWYQQTPGQGLQFLFEYFSETQRNKGNFPGRFSGRQFSNSRSEMNVSTLELGDSALYLCASSPMGPRSGNTIYFGEGSWLTVV.

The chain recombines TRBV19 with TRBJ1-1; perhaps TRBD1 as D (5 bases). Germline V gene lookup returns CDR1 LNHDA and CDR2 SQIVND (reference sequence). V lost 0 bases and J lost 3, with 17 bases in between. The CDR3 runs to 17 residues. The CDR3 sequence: CASSIDLRGWAHTEAFF. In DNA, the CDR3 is TGTGCCAGTAGTATAGACCTGCGGGGGTGGGCGCACACTGAAGCTTTCTTT.

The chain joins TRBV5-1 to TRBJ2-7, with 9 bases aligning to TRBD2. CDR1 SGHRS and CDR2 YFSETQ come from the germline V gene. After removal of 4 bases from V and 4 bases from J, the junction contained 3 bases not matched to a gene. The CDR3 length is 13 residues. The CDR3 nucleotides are TGCGCCAGCAGCGCGGGAGGGCGTTACGAGCAGTACTTC. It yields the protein CASSAGGRYEQYF.

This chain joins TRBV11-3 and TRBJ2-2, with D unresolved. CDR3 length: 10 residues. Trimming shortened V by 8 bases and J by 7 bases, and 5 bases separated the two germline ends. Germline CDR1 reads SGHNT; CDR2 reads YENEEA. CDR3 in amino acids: CASEHGELFF. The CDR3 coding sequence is TGTGCCAGCGAACACGGGGAGCTGTTTTTT.

In DNA form, the CDR3 reads TGCAGCGCTAAAAGACAGGGAAGCACCGGGGAGCTGTTTTTT. Its protein product is CSAKRQGSTGELFF. The chain is built from TRBV29-1 and TRBJ2-2, with TRBD1 identical over 7 bases. This CDR3 is 14 amino acids long. Germline CDR1 and CDR2: SQVTM and ANQGSEA. Trimming at V came to 7 bases and at J to 4 bases, leaving 9 bases not matched to a gene.

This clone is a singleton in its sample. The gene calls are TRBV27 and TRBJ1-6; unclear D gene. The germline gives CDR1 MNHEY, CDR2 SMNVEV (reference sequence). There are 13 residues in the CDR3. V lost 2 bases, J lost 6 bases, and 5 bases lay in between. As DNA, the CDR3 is TGTGCCAGCAGTTTAGAGGTTAATTCACCCCTCCACTTT. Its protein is CASSLEVNSPLHF.

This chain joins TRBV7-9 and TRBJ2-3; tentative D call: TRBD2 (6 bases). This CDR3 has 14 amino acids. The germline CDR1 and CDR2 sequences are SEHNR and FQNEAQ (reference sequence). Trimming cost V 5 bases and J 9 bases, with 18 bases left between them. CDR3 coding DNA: TGTGCCAGCAGCCTTTCTGGACCTCGGGGGACGCAGTATTTT. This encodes CASSLSGPRGTQYF.

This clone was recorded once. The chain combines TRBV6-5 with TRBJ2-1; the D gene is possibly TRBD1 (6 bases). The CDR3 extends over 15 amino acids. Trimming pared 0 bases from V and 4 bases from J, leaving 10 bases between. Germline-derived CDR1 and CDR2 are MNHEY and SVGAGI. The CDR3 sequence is CASSYSDSFYNEQFF. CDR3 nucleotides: TGTGCCAGCAGTTACTCGGACAGTTTTTACAATGAGCAGTTCTTC.

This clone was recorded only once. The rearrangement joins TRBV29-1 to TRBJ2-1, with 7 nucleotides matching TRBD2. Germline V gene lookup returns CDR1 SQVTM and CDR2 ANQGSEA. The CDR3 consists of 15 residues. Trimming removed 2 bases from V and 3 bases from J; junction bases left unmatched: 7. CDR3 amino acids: CSVESPGRNYNEQFF. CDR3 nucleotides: TGCAGCGTTGAATCTCCCGGGAGGAACTACAATGAGCAGTTCTTC.